This T cell receptor beta chain was sequenced in a study of blood T cell repertoires in COVID-19. Study details: The analysed material was cDNA or gDNA that came from T cells, B-cell-depleted T cells, or PBMCs.

CDR3 length: 18 residues. With 5 bases clipped from V and 0 bases from J, the junction kept 14 bases outside the gene matches. Germline CDR1 is SGHTA and CDR2 is FQGTGA. As originally analysed: Amplification of reference gene primers provided the estimated nucleated cell counts. Sequencing used immunoSEQ multiplex PCR; TCRdb keeps in-frame clones, though not all of them. The V and J calls and clone size were taken over from that table, and D and trimming were inferred from the DNA. This table has almost 30,000 clones, 80% to 90% appearing once. The chain uses TRBV7-3 and TRBJ2-7; 9 positions match TRBD2. The source of this sequence is a human donor in a cohort sampled during active COVID-19. Specimen: peripheral blood. CDR3 residues: CASSPNALAGLNSYEQYF. As DNA, the CDR3 is TGTGCCAGCAGCCCCAACGCACTAGCGGGCCTTAACTCCTACGAGCAGTACTTC.